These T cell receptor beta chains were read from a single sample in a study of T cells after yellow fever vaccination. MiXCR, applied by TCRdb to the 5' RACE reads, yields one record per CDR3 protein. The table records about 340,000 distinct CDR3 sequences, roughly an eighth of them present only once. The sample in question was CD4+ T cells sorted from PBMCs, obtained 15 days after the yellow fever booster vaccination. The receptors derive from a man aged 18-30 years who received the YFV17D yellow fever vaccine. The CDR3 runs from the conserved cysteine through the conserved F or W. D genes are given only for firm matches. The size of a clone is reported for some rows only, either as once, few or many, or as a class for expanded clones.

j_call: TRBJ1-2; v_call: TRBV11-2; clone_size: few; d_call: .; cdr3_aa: CASSARGAGHYGYTF; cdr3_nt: TGTGCCAGCAGCGCAAGAGGGGCCGGCCACTATGGCTACACCTTC
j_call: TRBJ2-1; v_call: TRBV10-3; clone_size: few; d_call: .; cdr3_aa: CAISERQARYNEQFF; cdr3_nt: TGTGCCATCAGTGAAAGGCAGGCCCGTTACAATGAGCAGTTCTTC
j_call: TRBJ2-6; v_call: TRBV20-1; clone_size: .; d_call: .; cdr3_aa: CSARGLGSSGANVLTF; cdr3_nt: TGCAGTGCTAGAGGTCTGGGAAGCTCTGGGGCCAACGTCCTGACTTTC
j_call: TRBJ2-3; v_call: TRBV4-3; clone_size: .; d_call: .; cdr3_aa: CASRYRSKSTDTQYF; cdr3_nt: TGCGCCAGCAGGTATAGGTCTAAAAGCACAGATACGCAGTATTTT
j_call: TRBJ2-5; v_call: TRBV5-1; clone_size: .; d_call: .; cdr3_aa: CASSPEGSLQETQYF; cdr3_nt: TGCGCCAGCAGCCCCGAAGGCAGCCTCCAAGAGACCCAGTACTTC
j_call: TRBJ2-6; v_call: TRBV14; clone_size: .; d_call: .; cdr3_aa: CASHSYRSGANVLTF; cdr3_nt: TGTGCCAGCCACAGCTACCGATCTGGGGCCAACGTCCTGACTTTC
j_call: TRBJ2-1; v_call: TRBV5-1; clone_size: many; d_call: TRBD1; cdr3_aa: CASTQGEQTYNEQFF; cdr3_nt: TGCGCCAGCACCCAGGGGGAACAGACTTACAATGAGCAGTTCTTC
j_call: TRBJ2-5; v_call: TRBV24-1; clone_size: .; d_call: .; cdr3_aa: CARLKETQYF; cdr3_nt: TGTGCCAGGTTAAAGGAGACCCAGTACTTC
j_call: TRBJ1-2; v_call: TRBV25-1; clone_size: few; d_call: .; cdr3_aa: CASGRTGNYGYTF; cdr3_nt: TGTGCCAGCGGAAGAACGGGGAACTATGGCTACACCTTC
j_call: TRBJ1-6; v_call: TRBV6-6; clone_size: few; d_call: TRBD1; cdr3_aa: CALRGQYNSPLHF; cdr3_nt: TGTGCCCTACGGGGACAGTATAATTCACCCCTCCACTTT
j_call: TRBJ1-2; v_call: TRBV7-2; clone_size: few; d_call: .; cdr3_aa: CASSRPSDYGYTF; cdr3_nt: TGTGCCAGCAGCCGACCATCCGACTATGGCTACACCTTC
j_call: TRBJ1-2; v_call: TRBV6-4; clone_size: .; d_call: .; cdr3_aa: CASSDSGQGGYGYTF; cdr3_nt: TGTGCCAGCAGTGACTCTGGGCAGGGCGGCTATGGCTACACCTTC
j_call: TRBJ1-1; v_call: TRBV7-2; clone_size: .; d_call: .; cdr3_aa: CASSWRGTNTEAFF; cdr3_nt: TGTGCCAGCAGCTGGAGGGGCACGAACACTGAAGCTTTCTTT
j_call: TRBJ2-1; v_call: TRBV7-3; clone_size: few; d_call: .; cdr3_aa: CASSYQQREQFF; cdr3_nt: TGTGCCAGCAGCTATCAACAGAGGGAGCAGTTCTTC
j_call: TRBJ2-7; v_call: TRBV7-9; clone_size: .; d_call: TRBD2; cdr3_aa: CASSKPKVAGDSYEQYF; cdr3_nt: TGTGCCAGCAGCAAACCGAAGGTAGCGGGGGACTCCTACGAGCAGTACTTC
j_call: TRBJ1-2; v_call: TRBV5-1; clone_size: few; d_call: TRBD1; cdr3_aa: CASSIDRVGYTF; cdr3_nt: TGCGCCAGCAGCATCGACAGGGTTGGCTACACCTTC